The present TCR beta chain was sequenced within a study of cytomegalovirus exposure and HLA in healthy donors. Study-wide results and limits: Some highly shared sequence variants likely arose as a pipeline artifact.

This clone showed up just a few times. Its antigen is not identified. Vbeta (60) and Jbeta (13) primers were used in the PCR. Generated by immunoSEQ multiplex PCR, the TCRdb table keeps only in-frame clones and is missing some. This table has approximately 150,000 clones, 80% to 85% appearing once. V lost 5 bases to trimming and J lost 5 bases, with 12 bases between them. The length of the CDR3 is 14 residues. Per the germline V gene, CDR1 is SGHVS and CDR2 is FNYEAQ. The sequenced sample was PBMCs. The chain is built from TRBV7-6 and TRBJ1-4, with a tentative D call TRBD1 (6 bases). The receptor was derived from a woman aged 25 to 39 in good health and CMV-seronegative. The CDR3 loop is CASSRTALNEKLFF. The CDR3 nucleotides are TGTGCCAGCAGCCGGACAGCACTAAATGAAAAACTGTTTTTT.